Below, 2 T cell receptor beta chains from the same sample are listed, as sequenced in a study of CD8+ T cells in alopecia areata. Treatment described: oral pan-JAK inhibitor, 5-10 mg twice daily. Reverse transcription of extracted RNA yielded cDNA, which provided the sequencing template. Assay used: immunoSEQ multiplex PCR; TCRdb lists only in-frame clones, some missing. Among some 200,000 clones listed, more than 55% were seen once. This material consisted of CD4+ T cells sorted from blood, taken at week 4, from a patient treated with tofacitinib. These receptors originate from a human donor with alopecia areata.

J is TRBJ2-7 and V is TRBV4-2, with 7 bases lining up with TRBD1. The length of the CDR3 is 18 residues. Germline CDR1 is LGHNA and CDR2 is YNFKEQ. V lost 1 base and J lost 2; bases outside the gene matches: 14. The CDR3 DNA reads TGTGCCAGCAGCCAAGCGTTCACAAAAGGGGGCCCCACCTACGAGCAGTACTTC. This translates into CASSQAFTKGGPTYEQYF.

This clone was detected only once. V and J are TRBV11-1 and TRBJ2-6; possibly TRBD1 or TRBD2 for D (6 bases each). V was clipped by 5 bases and J by 10 bases, with 18 bases between them. The CDR3 contains 15 residues. The germline V gene encodes CDR1 SGHAT and CDR2 FQDESV (reference sequence). This CDR3 reads CASSRPRGGGNVLTF. CDR3 bases: TGTGCCAGCAGCCGACCCCGTGGAGGGGGGAACGTCCTGACTTTC.